A single sample gave rise to the 30 T cell receptor beta chains below, sequenced in a study of Tregs in tolerant kidney transplant recipients. Only in-frame clones appear in the TCRdb table, and some are missing; sequencing was by immunoSEQ multiplex PCR. The profile covers approximately 66,000 clones, with around 85% appearing a single time and around 2.3% taken by the ten largest. Sequences were derived from Tregs from blood, sampled before the transplant. These receptors were taken from a human donor who received a combined kidney and bone marrow transplant.

The gene calls are TRBV5-1 and TRBJ2-7; 11 nucleotides align to TRBD1. CDR1 and CDR2 (germline): SGHRS, YFSETQ. J was trimmed by 5 bases and V by 4 bases; bases with no gene match: 8. The CDR3 contains 15 residues. As DNA, the CDR3 is TGCGCCAGCAGCACGGGGGACAGGGGGAACAACGAGCAGTACTTC. It specifies CASSTGDRGNNEQYF.

In regard to this clone: One junction end does not reproduce the germline sequence, and a read error may be involved. The chain recombines TRBV6-1 with TRBJ1-2, with 10 bases aligning to TRBD1. Per the germline V gene, CDR1 is MNHNS and CDR2 is SASEGT. The CDR3 totals 17 residues. CDR3 in amino acids: CAGSGLGTGALNYGYTF. The CDR3 nucleotides read TGTGCCGGCAGTGGTTTAGGGACAGGGGCCCTAAACTATGGCTACACCTTC.

This clone was seen a few times. V is TRBV5-6 and J is TRBJ2-7; D tentatively reads TRBD1 or TRBD2 (6 bases each). With 6 bases removed from V and 4 bases from J, the gap between germline ends came to 17 bases. The germline gives CDR1 SGHDT, CDR2 YYEEEE. The CDR3 is made up of 14 amino acids. In DNA form, the CDR3 reads TGTGCCAGCAACATTGGAGGGGGTGCGTACGAGCAGTACTTC. This gives the protein CASNIGGGAYEQYF.

This sequence joins TRBV2 and TRBJ2-1; 9 bases fit TRBD2. The J segment lost 15 bases and the V segment lost 4 bases, leaving 13 bases of the junction unmatched. Germline CDR1 is SNHLY and CDR2 is FYNNEI. The CDR3 contains 14 residues. CDR3 in DNA: TGTGCCAGCAGTGCGGCTAGCGGGGTCGAGGTCTTGTTCTTC. It yields the protein CASSAASGVEVLFF.

The CDR3 nucleotides read TGCGCCAGCAGCTTGGGGACCCGCTACGAGCAGTACTTC. Translated: CASSLGTRYEQYF. The chain uses TRBV5-1 and TRBJ2-5, with D hard to call. The closer fit of TRBJ2-7 to the DNA end suggests the J call may be wrong. The germline V gene has CDR1 SGHRS and CDR2 YFSETQ. The length of the CDR3 is 13 residues.

For the CDR3, the DNA is TGTGCCAGTAGTATAGATCCAGTCTATAGCAATCAGCCCCAGCATTTT. It translates to CASSIDPVYSNQPQHF. V gene TRBV19 combines with J gene TRBJ1-5, with D unresolved. The CDR3 has 16 residues. V lost 0 bases and J lost 0, with 9 bases in between. CDR1 and CDR2 (germline): LNHDA, SQIVND (reference sequence).

The chain is built from TRBV2 and TRBJ1-2; D is perhaps TRBD1 (5 bases). The CDR3 has 16 amino acids. Looked up from germline, CDR1 is SNHLY and CDR2 is FYNNEI. V lost 6 bases and J lost 7, with 24 bases in between. CDR3 sequence reads: CASSRLGTLPGSGYTF. CDR3 bases: TGTGCCAGCAGCCGACTCGGGACCCTACCGGGGAGTGGCTACACCTTC. Full variable domain (missing parts from reference TRBV2 and TRBJ1-2): EPEVTQTPSHQVTQMGQEVILRCVPISNHLYFYWYRQILGQKVEFLVSFYNNEISEKSEIFDDQFSVERPDGSNFTLKIRSTKLEDSAMYFCASSRLGTLPGSGYTFGSGTRLTVV.

By share, this clone ranks as medium-sized. V gene TRBV6-1 combines with J gene TRBJ1-4; D is unclear. The V end was cut by 8 bases, the J end by 4 bases, with 11 bases between. The germline V gene has CDR1 MNHNS and CDR2 SASEGT. The CDR3 length is 13 residues. The CDR3 bases are TGTGCCAGCCAAAGGCAACGTAATGAAAAACTGTTTTTT. Translation: CASQRQRNEKLFF.

V is TRBV28 and J is TRBJ1-1; D is perhaps TRBD1 (5 bases). The CDR3 extends over 12 amino acids. Germline-derived CDR1 and CDR2 are MDHEN and SYDVKM. V gave up 8 bases and J gave up 3 bases, with 10 bases separating them. The CDR3 nucleotides are TGTGCCAGCGAATCAGGGTACACTGAAGCTTTCTTT. It specifies CASESGYTEAFF.

The chain employs TRBV13 and TRBJ2-5; 8 bases line up with TRBD2. CDR1 is PRHDT and CDR2 is FYEKMQ in the germline V gene (reference sequence). V dropped 3 bases and J dropped 5; count of bases not matched to a gene: 14. This CDR3 is 17 amino acids long. This CDR3 is CASSFFERGNDRETQYF. The CDR3 nucleotides read TGTGCCAGCAGCTTCTTCGAGCGGGGGAACGACCGGGAGACCCAGTACTTC.

The chain couples TRBV19 to TRBJ2-5; unclear D gene. V was pared by 5 bases and J by 3 bases, with 10 bases between. The CDR3 runs to 13 residues. Germline V gives CDR1 LNHDA, CDR2 SQIVND (reference sequence). The DNA for the CDR3 is TGTGCCAGTAGTCCCCCCAGCAAAGAGACCCAGTACTTC. Its protein is CASSPPSKETQYF.

The chain couples TRBV19 to TRBJ1-4; no clear D gene. There are 16 residues in the CDR3. V shed 6 bases and J shed 0 bases, with 14 bases lying between them. Per the germline V gene, CDR1 is LNHDA and CDR2 is SQIVND (reference sequence). The CDR3 DNA sequence: TGTGCCAGTAGCACCCGCTTCCCCGCAACTAATGAAAAACTGTTTTTT. Its translation is CASSTRFPATNEKLFF. Supplemented by reference TRBV19 and TRBJ1-4, the full variable domain reads DGGITQSPKYLFRKEGQNVTLSCEQNLNHDAMYWYRQDPGQGLRLIYYSQIVNDFQKGDIAEGYSVSREKKESFPLTVTSAQKNPTAFYLCASSTRFPATNEKLFFGSGTQLSVL.

The CDR3, as DNA: TGTGCCAGCAGTCACGGGACCCAGCAGTTCTTC. It codes for CASSHGTQQFF. The J gene is TRBJ2-1, the V gene TRBV6-1, with D perhaps assigned TRBD1 or TRBD2 (5 bases each). CDR3 length: 11 residues. The germline CDR1 and CDR2 sequences are MNHNS and SASEGT. Trimming took off 5 bases at V and 11 bases at J, with 10 bases between the two ends.

This chain connects TRBV9 to TRBJ2-3, with 9 bases aligning to TRBD1. The CDR3 is 16 residues long. Germline loops: CDR1 SGDLS, CDR2 YYNGEE. V lost 3 bases and J lost 6; bases outside the gene matches: 11. CDR3 residues: CASSEGPTGGRDTQYF. The CDR3 DNA reads as TGTGCCAGCAGCGAGGGCCCGACAGGGGGTAGGGATACGCAGTATTTT.

The V gene is TRBV11-3, the J gene TRBJ1-1; tentative D call: TRBD1 (5 bases). Germline CDR1 is SGHNT and CDR2 is YENEEA. Trimming removed 5 bases at V and 1 base at J, with 14 bases between. CDR3 length: 15 residues. CDR3 coding DNA: TGTGCCAGCAGCCTAAAAATCGGGGGGAACACTGAAGCTTTCTTT. As protein: CASSLKIGGNTEAFF.

The V and J genes are TRBV7-2 and TRBJ2-3; 7 nucleotides align to TRBD1. Germline V gives CDR1 SGHTA, CDR2 FQGNSA. The CDR3 covers 14 residues. V dropped 5 bases and J dropped 10; count of bases not matched to a gene: 12. The CDR3: CASSPTRDRRAQYF. Here the CDR3 DNA reads TGTGCCAGCAGCCCGACTCGGGACAGACGGGCGCAGTATTTT.

The chain couples TRBV6-5 to TRBJ1-2; 8 bases are a match to TRBD1. The trim removed 4 bases at V and 13 bases at J, leaving 11 bases unmatched. The CDR3 has 13 amino acids. Germline V gene data show CDR1 as MNHEY and CDR2 as SVGAGI. This CDR3 reads CASSFPATGESTF. DNA of the CDR3: TGTGCCAGCAGTTTCCCCGCGACAGGGGAATCCACCTTC.

The chain links TRBV5-1 to TRBJ1-5, with D perhaps TRBD1 (6 bases). The germline V gene has CDR1 SGHRS and CDR2 YFSETQ. V lost 4 bases and J lost 8, with 16 bases in between. The CDR3 is made up of 14 amino acids. This CDR3 reads CASSQGDTGEPQHF. CDR3 sequence (DNA): TGCGCCAGCAGCCAAGGGGACACCGGGGAGCCCCAGCATTTT.

The V gene is TRBV27, the J gene TRBJ1-5; 10 nucleotides align to TRBD1. Germline values: CDR1 MNHEY, CDR2 SMNVEV (reference sequence). The trim removed 5 bases at V and 2 bases at J, leaving 6 bases unmatched. The CDR3 is made up of 16 amino acids. CDR3 nucleotides: TGTGCCAGCAGTCCCGACAGGGGGCACGGCAATCAGCCCCAGCATTTT. Its translation is CASSPDRGHGNQPQHF.

The chain joins TRBV28 to TRBJ1-2; 7 bases map to TRBD1. CDR1 is MDHEN, CDR2 SYDVKM, per germline. CDR3 length: 14 amino acids. V lost 5 bases, J lost 7 bases, and 10 bases stayed unmatched. The CDR3 here is CASSGTGAPGGYTF. In nucleotides, the CDR3 is TGTGCCAGCAGTGGAACAGGGGCCCCGGGTGGCTACACCTTC.

V usage is TRBV5-1 and J usage is TRBJ1-6; 9 bases are a match to TRBD1. Germline V gene data show CDR1 as SGHRS and CDR2 as YFSETQ. The CDR3 totals 17 residues. The V and J ends lost 1 base and 11 bases, in that order; junction bases with no gene match: 13. The CDR3 is CASSLWAQGTGRTPLHF. The CDR3 bases are TGCGCCAGCAGCTTGTGGGCCCAGGGGACAGGGAGAACACCCCTCCACTTT. The complete variable domain, with remaining parts taken from reference TRBV5-1 and TRBJ1-6, reads KAGVTQTPRYLIKTRGQQVTLSCSPISGHRSVSWYQQTPGQGLQFLFEYFSETQRNKGNFPGRFSGRQFSNSRSEMNVSTLELGDSALYLCASSLWAQGTGRTPLHFGNGTRLTVT.

CDR3 loop: CGTRQAYEQYF. CDR3 DNA: TGCGGTACGAGACAGGCCTACGAGCAGTACTTC. This sequence joins TRBV20-1 and TRBJ2-5; D may be TRBD1 (6 bases). The J call may be in error: the DNA end matches TRBJ2-7 better. This CDR3 is built from 11 residues. Germline CDR1 DFQATT, CDR2 SNEGSKA (reference sequence).

The chain recombines TRBV4-3 with TRBJ2-2; D may be TRBD1 (6 bases). Germline loops: CDR1 LGHNA, CDR2 YSLEER. The CDR3 consists of 16 residues. Trimming left V 0 bases short and J 3 bases short, with 11 bases between. The DNA of the CDR3 is TGCGCCAGCAGCCAAGAGGGGGCCAGCTACACCGGGGAGCTGTTTTTT. This translates into CASSQEGASYTGELFF.

Here the CDR3 reads CASSPGQGTTNEKLFF. CDR3 DNA: TGTGCCAGCAGCCCCGGACAGGGAACAACTAATGAAAAACTGTTTTTT. V is TRBV7-2 and J is TRBJ1-4, with TRBD1 matching 8 bases. V shed 5 bases and J 0 bases; nucleotides not matched to a gene: 5. Germline values: CDR1 SGHTA, CDR2 FQGNSA. This CDR3 has 16 residues.

The chain uses TRBV6-5 and TRBJ2-1; tentatively, D is TRBD2 (5 bases). The length of the CDR3 is 14 residues. Germline CDR1 is MNHEY and CDR2 is SVGAGI. The V gene lost 8 bases and the J gene lost 7 bases, with 18 bases spanning the gap. The CDR3 DNA is TGTGCCAGCGCCGTTGGCCCCGGGGTGAATGAGCAGTTCTTC. It specifies CASAVGPGVNEQFF.

The chain is built from TRBV7-6 and TRBJ2-5; the D is unclear. The end of the DNA fits TRBJ2-7 better, so the J call may be wrong. The V gene's germline CDR1 is SGHVS and CDR2 FNYEAQ. CDR3 length equals 13 residues. The chain's CDR3 is CASSPTSGYEQYF. CDR3 nucleotide sequence: TGTGCCAGCAGCCCCACGTCAGGTTACGAGCAGTACTTC.

The chain recombines TRBV21-1 with TRBJ1-2; the table's D call of TRBD1 was not tested on the DNA. TRBV21-1 is given as a pseudogene. There are 15 residues in the CDR3. CDR3 sequence reads: CASSTGQTSNYGYTF. The CDR3 DNA sequence: TGTGCCAGCAGCACCGGACAGACTTCTAACTATGGCTACACCTTC.

This chain joins TRBV28 and TRBJ1-2; 8 bases are shared with TRBD1. Germline V gene sequence: CDR1 MDHEN, CDR2 SYDVKM. This CDR3 has 12 residues. V lost 11 bases to trimming and J lost 6 bases; unmatched junction nucleotides: 8. The CDR3 here is CAYHGQGDGYTF. In DNA form, the CDR3 reads TGTGCCTACCATGGACAGGGCGATGGCTACACCTTC.

The chain carries TRBV9 and TRBJ2-5; no clear D gene. The J call is doubtful: the DNA matches TRBJ2-7 better. The CDR3 loop spans 14 amino acids. Germline V CDR1 and CDR2: SGDLS, YYNGEE. The chain's CDR3 is CASSVEPVSYEQYF. The CDR3 region has the DNA TGTGCCAGCAGCGTAGAACCAGTCTCCTACGAGCAGTACTTC.

This chain joins TRBV5-1 and TRBJ2-3; 7 bases fit TRBD1. Germline-derived CDR1 and CDR2 are SGHRS and YFSETQ. This CDR3 spans 17 amino acids. Trimming at V came to 0 bases and at J to 2 bases, leaving 9 bases not matched to a gene. CDR3: CASSLERDSRSTDTQYF. The CDR3 DNA reads as TGCGCCAGCAGCTTGGAGAGGGACAGTCGATCCACAGATACGCAGTATTTT.